Following are 7 T cell receptor beta chains from one sample sequenced in a study of shared clonotypes between healthy human individuals. Measured with immunoSEQ multiplex PCR; TCRdb has only the in-frame clones, and not every one. The table records about 1 million clones, around four fifths of them present only once. Sequenced input: memory CD4+ T cells sorted from blood. Stated subset: CD45RA-negative fraction. These receptor sequences come from a man aged 18 to 35 in good health.

The chain recombines TRBV5-4 with TRBJ2-3; no firm D call. The germline V gene encodes CDR1 SGHNT and CDR2 YYREEE (reference sequence). This CDR3 is 11 amino acids long. The germline V and J ends were trimmed by 7 bases and 0 bases, with 3 bases remaining between them. The CDR3: CASHSTDTQYF. The DNA of the CDR3 is TGTGCCAGCCACAGCACAGATACGCAGTATTTT.

The chain joins TRBV5-1 to TRBJ2-3; TRBD2 matches 8 bases. Germline V gene sequence: CDR1 SGHRS, CDR2 YFSETQ. Unmatched junction bases numbered 7, after V lost 4 bases and J lost 0 bases. This CDR3 spans 16 amino acids. This chain's CDR3 is CASSPGGTRSTDTQYF. The CDR3 nucleotides read TGCGCCAGCAGCCCGGGAGGGACTAGAAGCACAGATACGCAGTATTTT.

The CDR3 is CASRLIRGRGYEQYF. In DNA, the CDR3 is TGTGCCAGCAGGTTAATCAGGGGGCGAGGGTACGAGCAGTACTTC. The V gene is TRBV11-2, the J gene TRBJ2-7, with TRBD1 identical over 8 bases. Germline CDR1 and CDR2: SGHAT and FQNNGV. The CDR3 runs to 15 residues. The ends lost 6 bases at V and 4 bases at J; junction bases unmatched: 11.

This clone was recorded only once. J is TRBJ2-2 and V is TRBV25-1; tentative D call: TRBD1 (6 bases). Deletions cut 6 bases from V and 2 bases from J, with 7 bases between. CDR3 length equals 13 residues. Germline V gene data show CDR1 as MGHDK and CDR2 as SYGVNS. The CDR3 sequence is CASRDRNTGELFF. CDR3 bases: TGTGCCAGCAGGGACAGAAACACCGGGGAGCTGTTTTTT.

The chain links TRBV18 to TRBJ2-7; D is uncertain. V was clipped by 0 bases and J by 2 bases, with 2 bases between them. This CDR3 has 12 residues. From germline, CDR1 is KGHSH and CDR2 LQKENI. CDR3 sequence: CASSPPTYEQYF. CDR3 bases: TGTGCCAGCTCACCACCCACCTACGAGCAGTACTTC.

The CDR3 here is CASSQEWGAEETQYF. The CDR3 coding sequence is TGTGCCAGCAGCCAAGAGTGGGGGGCCGAAGAGACCCAGTACTTC. V is TRBV14 and J is TRBJ2-5; D possibly matches TRBD1 or TRBD2 (6 bases each). The germline V gene encodes CDR1 SGHDN and CDR2 FVKESK. The CDR3 sequence is 15 residues long. Deletions cut 0 bases from V and 3 bases from J, with 11 bases between.

The rearrangement uses TRBV5-1 and TRBJ1-3, with 7 bases matching TRBD1. Germline CDR1 is SGHRS and CDR2 is YFSETQ. The CDR3 loop spans 15 amino acids. V shed 4 bases, J shed 2 bases, and the junction held 6 bases outside the gene matches. CDR3 amino acids: CASSQVTGPGNTIYF. The CDR3 DNA is TGCGCCAGCAGCCAGGTGACAGGGCCTGGAAACACCATATATTTT.